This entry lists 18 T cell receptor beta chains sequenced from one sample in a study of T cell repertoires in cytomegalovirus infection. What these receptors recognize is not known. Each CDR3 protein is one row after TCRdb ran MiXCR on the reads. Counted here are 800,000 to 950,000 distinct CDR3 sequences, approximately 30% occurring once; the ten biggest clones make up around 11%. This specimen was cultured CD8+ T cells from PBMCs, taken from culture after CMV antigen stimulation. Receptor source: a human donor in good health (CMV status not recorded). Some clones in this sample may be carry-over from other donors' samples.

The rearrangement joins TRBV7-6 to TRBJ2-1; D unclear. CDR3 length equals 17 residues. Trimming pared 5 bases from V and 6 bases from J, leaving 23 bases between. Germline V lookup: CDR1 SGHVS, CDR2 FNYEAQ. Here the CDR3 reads CASSPLGLNYPGNEQFF. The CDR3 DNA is TGTGCCAGCAGCCCACTGGGTTTGAACTACCCAGGCAATGAGCAGTTCTTC.

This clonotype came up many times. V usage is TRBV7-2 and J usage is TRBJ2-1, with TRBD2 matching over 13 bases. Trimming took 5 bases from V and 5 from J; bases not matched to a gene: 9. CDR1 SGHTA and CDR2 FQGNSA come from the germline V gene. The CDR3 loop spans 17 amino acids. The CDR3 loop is CASSPWTSGGVNNEQFF. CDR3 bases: TGTGCCAGCAGCCCATGGACTAGCGGGGGAGTTAACAATGAGCAGTTCTTC.

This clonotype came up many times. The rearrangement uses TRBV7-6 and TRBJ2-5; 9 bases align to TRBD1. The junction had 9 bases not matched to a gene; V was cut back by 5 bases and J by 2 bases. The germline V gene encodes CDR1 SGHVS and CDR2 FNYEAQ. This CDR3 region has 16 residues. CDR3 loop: CASSTLDRGRQETQYF. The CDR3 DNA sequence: TGTGCCAGCAGCACCCTGGACAGGGGCCGACAAGAGACCCAGTACTTC.

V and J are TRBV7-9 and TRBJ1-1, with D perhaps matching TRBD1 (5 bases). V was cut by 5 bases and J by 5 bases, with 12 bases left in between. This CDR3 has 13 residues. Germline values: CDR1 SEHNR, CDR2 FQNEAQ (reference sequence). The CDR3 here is CASSRNQGTEAFF. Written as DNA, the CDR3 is TGTGCCAGCAGCCGGAACCAGGGAACTGAAGCTTTCTTT.

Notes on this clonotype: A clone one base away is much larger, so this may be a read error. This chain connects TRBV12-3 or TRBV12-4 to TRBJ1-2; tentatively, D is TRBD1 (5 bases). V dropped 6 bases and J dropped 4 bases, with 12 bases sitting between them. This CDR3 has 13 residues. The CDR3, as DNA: TGTGCCAGCAGGGACATGGTGGGCTATGGCTACACCTTC. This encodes CASRDMVGYGYTF.

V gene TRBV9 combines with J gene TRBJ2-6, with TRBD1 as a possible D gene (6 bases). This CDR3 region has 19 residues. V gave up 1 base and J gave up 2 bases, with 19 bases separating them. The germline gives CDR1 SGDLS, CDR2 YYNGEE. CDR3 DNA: TGTGCCAGCAGCGTATTCCCCGCAGGGGTTGTCACTGGGGCCAACGTCCTGACTTTC. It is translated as CASSVFPAGVVTGANVLTF.

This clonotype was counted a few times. In nucleotides, the CDR3 is TGTGCCAGCAGCTTTTCTGGGGCAGGTAACCACGAGCAGTACTTC. Encoded protein: CASSFSGAGNHEQYF. The chain links TRBV7-9 to TRBJ2-7; a weak D match, TRBD1 (5 bases). Trimming cost V 3 bases and J 5 bases, with 17 bases left between them. The CDR3 runs to 15 residues. Germline V gene lookup returns CDR1 SEHNR and CDR2 FQNEAQ (reference sequence).

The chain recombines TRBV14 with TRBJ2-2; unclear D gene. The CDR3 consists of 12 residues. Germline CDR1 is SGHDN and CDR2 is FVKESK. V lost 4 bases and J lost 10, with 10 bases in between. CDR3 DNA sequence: TGTGCCAGCAGCCTCCATCGGGCGGAGCTGTTTTTT. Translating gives CASSLHRAELFF.

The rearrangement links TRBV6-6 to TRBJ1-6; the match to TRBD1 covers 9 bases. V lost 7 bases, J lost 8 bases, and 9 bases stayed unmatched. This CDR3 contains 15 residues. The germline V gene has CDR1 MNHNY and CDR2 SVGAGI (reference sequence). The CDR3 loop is CASTFRTGDHSPLHF. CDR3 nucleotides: TGTGCCAGCACCTTCCGGACAGGGGATCATTCACCCCTCCACTTT.

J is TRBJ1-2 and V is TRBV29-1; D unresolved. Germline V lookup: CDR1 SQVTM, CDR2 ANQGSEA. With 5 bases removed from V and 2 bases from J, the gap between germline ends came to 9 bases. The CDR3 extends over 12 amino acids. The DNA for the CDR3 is TGCAGCGTTTCCGGACGGAACTATGGCTACACCTTC. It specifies CSVSGRNYGYTF.

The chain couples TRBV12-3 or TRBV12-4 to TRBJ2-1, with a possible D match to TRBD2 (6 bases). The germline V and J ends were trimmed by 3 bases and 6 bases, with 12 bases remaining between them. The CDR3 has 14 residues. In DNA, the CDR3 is TGTGCCAGCAGTTTTGCGGGGCACTTCAATGAGCAGTTCTTC. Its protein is CASSFAGHFNEQFF.

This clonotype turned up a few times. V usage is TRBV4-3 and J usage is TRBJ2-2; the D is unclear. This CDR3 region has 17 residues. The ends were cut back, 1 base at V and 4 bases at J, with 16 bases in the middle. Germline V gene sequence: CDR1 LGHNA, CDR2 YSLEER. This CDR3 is CASSQGLDVPGTGELFF. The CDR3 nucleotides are TGCGCCAGCAGCCAAGGGCTCGATGTGCCGGGCACCGGGGAGCTGTTTTTT.

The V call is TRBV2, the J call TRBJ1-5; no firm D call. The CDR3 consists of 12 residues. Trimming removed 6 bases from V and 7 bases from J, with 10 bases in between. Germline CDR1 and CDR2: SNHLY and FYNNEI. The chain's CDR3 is CASRIPGQPQHF. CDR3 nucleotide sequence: TGTGCCAGCAGGATACCGGGACAGCCCCAGCATTTT.

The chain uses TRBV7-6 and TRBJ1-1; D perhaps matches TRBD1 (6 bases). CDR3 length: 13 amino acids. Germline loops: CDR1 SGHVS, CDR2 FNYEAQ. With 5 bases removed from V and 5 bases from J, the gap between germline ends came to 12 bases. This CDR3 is CASSPDSETEAFF. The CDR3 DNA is TGTGCCAGCAGCCCGGACAGTGAGACTGAAGCTTTCTTT.

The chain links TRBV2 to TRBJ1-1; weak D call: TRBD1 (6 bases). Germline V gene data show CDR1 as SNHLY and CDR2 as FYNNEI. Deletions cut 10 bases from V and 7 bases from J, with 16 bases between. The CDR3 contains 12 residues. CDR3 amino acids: CANTGPSDEAFF. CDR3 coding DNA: TGTGCCAACACAGGGCCCTCCGATGAAGCTTTCTTT.

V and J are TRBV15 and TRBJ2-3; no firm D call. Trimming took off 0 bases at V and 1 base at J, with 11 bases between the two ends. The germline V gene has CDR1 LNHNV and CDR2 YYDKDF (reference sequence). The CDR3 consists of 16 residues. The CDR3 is CATSRDSKQGTDTQYF. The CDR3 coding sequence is TGTGCCACCAGCAGAGATTCAAAGCAGGGCACAGATACGCAGTATTTT.

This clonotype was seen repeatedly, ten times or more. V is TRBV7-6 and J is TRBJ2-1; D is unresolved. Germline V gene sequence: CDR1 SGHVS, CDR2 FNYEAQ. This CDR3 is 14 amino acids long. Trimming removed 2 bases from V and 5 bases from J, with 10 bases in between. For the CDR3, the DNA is TGTGCCAGCAGCTTATCCAGGATTGACAATGAGCAGTTCTTC. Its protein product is CASSLSRIDNEQFF.

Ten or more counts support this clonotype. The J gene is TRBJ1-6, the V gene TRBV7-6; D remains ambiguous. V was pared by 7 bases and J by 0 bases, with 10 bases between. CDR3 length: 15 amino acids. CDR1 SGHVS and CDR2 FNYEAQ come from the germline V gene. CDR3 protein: CASTQASSYNSPLHF. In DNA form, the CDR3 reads TGTGCCAGCACCCAGGCGAGCTCCTATAATTCACCCCTCCACTTT.